The clone carrying this T cell receptor beta chain has a handful of counts. The source of the sample is a study of blood T cell repertoires in COVID-19. Repertoires were generated with immunoSEQ multiplex PCR, while TCRdb's copy carries only in-frame clones and drops some. Among about 46,000 clones listed, more than 80% were seen once. After removal of 2 bases from V and 2 bases from J, the junction contained 5 bases not matched to a gene. This CDR3 is built from 16 residues. CDR1 and CDR2 (germline): MGHRA, YSYEKL. Sequencing was carried out using peripheral blood. The TCR sequence derives from a man between 60 and 75 years old with acute or convalescent COVID-19. V gene TRBV4-1 combines with J gene TRBJ1-3; 8 bases map to TRBD1. The CDR3 nucleotides read TGCGCCAGCAGCCAACCGACAGGGGATCCTGGAAACACCATATATTTT. It specifies CASSQPTGDPGNTIYF.